Listed below are T cell receptor beta chains from one sample, sequenced in a study of CD8 T cells in ankylosing spondylitis. TCRdb called the 5' RACE reads again in MiXCR, with one record for every CDR3 protein. The table shows about 540,000 distinct CDR3 sequences, with about 12% occurring only once. Material for sequencing was blood, either unsorted or a sorted T cell fraction (not recorded which). Receptor source: a male donor with ankylosing spondylitis. CDR3s include the opening cysteine and the closing phenylalanine or tryptophan. A D gene is named only where the DNA matches it firmly. Clone size appears in some rows only: once, few, many, or a class for an expanded clone.

TRBV3-1,few,TRBD1,TRBJ1-1,CASSHAMGQGITEAFF,TGTGCCAGCAGCCATGCCATGGGACAGGGGATCACTGAAGCTTTCTTT
TRBV3-1,NA,NA,TRBJ2-7,CASRATGASYEQYF,TGTGCCAGCAGAGCTACGGGGGCATCCTACGAGCAGTACTTC
TRBV12-3/TRBV12-4,NA,NA,TRBJ2-1,CASLLGSSYNEQFF,TGTGCCAGCCTATTGGGGAGCTCCTACAATGAGCAGTTCTTC
TRBV11-2,few,NA,TRBJ2-4,CASLEATGPVAKNIQYF,TGTGCCAGCCTAGAGGCCACAGGGCCAGTAGCCAAAAACATTCAGTACTTC
TRBV6-1,NA,TRBD2,TRBJ2-5,CASRPHGVAGVQETQYF,TGTGCCAGCAGACCCCACGGAGTAGCGGGAGTCCAAGAGACCCAGTACTTC
TRBV15,NA,TRBD1,TRBJ2-2,CATSREVGGRATGELFF,TGTGCCACCAGCAGAGAGGTAGGGGGCCGAGCCACCGGGGAGCTGTTTTTT
TRBV20-1,NA,NA,TRBJ1-4,CSARAGATNEKLFF,TGCAGTGCTAGAGCAGGAGCAACTAATGAAAAACTGTTTTTT
TRBV20-1,many,NA,TRBJ2-2,CSAWDYRAGELFF,TGCAGTGCTTGGGACTACAGGGCCGGGGAGCTGTTTTTT
TRBV5-1,many,NA,TRBJ2-5,CASSAYYRETQYF,TGCGCCAGCAGCGCTTACTACCGAGAGACCCAGTACTTC
TRBV3-1,few,TRBD2,TRBJ2-3,CASSQGLAGGLAQYF,TGTGCCAGCAGCCAAGGACTAGCGGGAGGGCTCGCGCAGTATTTT
TRBV12-3/TRBV12-4,many,TRBD2,TRBJ2-3,CASTPSGIGTDTQYF,TGTGCCAGCACCCCTAGCGGGATCGGCACAGATACGCAGTATTTT
TRBV6-4,few,NA,TRBJ1-1,CASSDKDGGWGAFF,TGTGCCAGCAGTGACAAGGATGGGGGATGGGGGGCTTTCTTT
TRBV4-2,NA,NA,TRBJ1-2,CASSDMPTGNYGYTF,TGTGCCAGCAGCGACATGCCGACAGGAAACTATGGCTACACCTTC
TRBV6-5,few,TRBD1,TRBJ2-7,CASIFRTGGSYEQYF,TGTGCCAGCATTTTCCGGACAGGGGGCTCCTACGAGCAGTACTTC